This T cell receptor (beta chain) was identified during a study of breast tumors, draining lymph nodes, adjacent tissues (dated by TCRdb to the mid-2010s). Context from the whole study: TCR beta repertoires were compared across tumor, adjacent nontumor tissue and axillary lymph nodes obtained from breast cancer patients. The study was designed to assess the relationships and possible T-cell exchange between tumor, surrounding tissue and draining lymph node repertoires in human breast cancer.

Broader findings and caveats from the paper: The data were judged consistent with most tumor T cells deriving from the lymph node and then expanding within tumor tissue. Tumor and nontumor tissue repertoires were found to be significantly more similar in luminal-like than in basal-like breast cancer. Tumor T-cell repertoires showed less diversity than lymph node repertoires and more diversity than nontumor tissue repertoires, and tumor T-cell repertoires showed preferential V and J gene usage. The study presented the conclusion that tumor T cells originate in lymph nodes as consistent with a hypothesis, not as something directly demonstrated.

This clonotype was counted ten times or more. The clone's antigen remains unknown. The record has no base qualities; no much larger clone is one base away. Instrument on record: Illumina HiSeq 2000. TCR beta chain libraries were generated by multiplex PCR amplification. The amplified TCR beta chain products were analyzed by high-throughput sequencing. TCRdb reprocessing: public reads trimmed at Q25 with fastp, clones called with MiXCR, in-frame beta chains kept. CDR3 protein sequences are deduplicated, and each keeps its most common genes and DNA. The sample includes 66,000 or so distinct CDR3 sequences, with roughly 44% observed a single time. The ten largest clones take up more than 7.5% of the sample. Counted from cysteine to phenylalanine, this CDR3 has 14 amino acids. The read is trimmed to its CDR3 DNA, 42 bases read in frame from base 1. V gives up 5 bases and J gives up 4 bases, and the segment between their germline ends measures 14 bases.

The sequenced sample consisted of breast tumor tissue. This clonotype was sampled from a female donor with breast cancer. Some clones in this sample may be carry-over from other donors' samples. This chain joins TRBV12-3 or TRBV12-4 to TRBJ2-5, with a weak D call of TRBD1 (6 bases match). The nucleotide sequence reads as follows: TGTGCCAGCAGTACAGACAGGCGAGGAGAGACCCAGTACTTC. This gives the protein CASSTDRRGETQYF.